Listed here are 8 T cell receptor beta chains from one sample, sequenced in a study of shared clonotypes between healthy human individuals. Here immunoSEQ multiplex PCR was the method, and the copy in TCRdb shows in-frame clones only, minus some. The data contain over 400,000 clones, 90% to 97% of them singletons. The specimen sequenced was naive CD4+ T cells sorted from blood. Subset indicated: CD45RA+ positively selected. These receptors came from a woman in her twenties or thirties in good health.

This chain connects TRBV10-3 to TRBJ1-5, with a tentative D call TRBD1 (5 bases). The CDR3 totals 14 residues. V was shortened by 2 bases and J by 4 bases, with 9 bases between the two germline ends. CDR1 is ENHRY and CDR2 is SYGVKD in the germline V gene. The CDR3 DNA reads TGTGCCATCAGTGAGAGGCAGGGTAATCAGCCCCAGCATTTT. This sequence encodes CAISERQGNQPQHF.

The chain joins TRBV6-1 to TRBJ2-1; 11 bases are a match to TRBD2. This CDR3 is 14 amino acids long. Germline lookup yields CDR1 MNHNS and CDR2 SASEGT. The V segment lost 4 bases and the J segment 5 bases; nucleotides outside the gene matches: 1. CDR3 residues: CASSVTSGNNEQFF. The CDR3 DNA is TGTGCCAGCAGTGTGACTAGCGGGAACAATGAGCAGTTCTTC.

V and J are TRBV4-1 and TRBJ1-1; D uncertain. Germline CDR1 and CDR2: MGHRA and YSYEKL. CDR3 length: 14 amino acids. V was trimmed by 1 base and J by 6 bases, leaving 12 bases between them. The CDR3 bases are TGCGCCAGCAGCCAAGTGTTGGGCAACCCTGAAGCTTTCTTT. This translates into CASSQVLGNPEAFF.

The chain links TRBV9 to TRBJ2-3; 11 bases map to TRBD2. V lost 0 bases to trimming and J lost 3 bases; unmatched junction nucleotides: 3. The CDR3 is 16 residues long. Germline V gene lookup returns CDR1 SGDLS and CDR2 YYNGEE. The CDR3 DNA sequence: TGTGCCAGCAGCGTAGGGGCTAGCGGGAGGACAGATACGCAGTATTTT. Protein sequence: CASSVGASGRTDTQYF.

The chain uses TRBV28 and TRBJ1-5; no clear D gene. The ends were cut back, 10 bases at V and 2 bases at J, with 15 bases in the middle. The CDR3 runs 14 residues. CDR1 is MDHEN and CDR2 is SYDVKM in the germline V gene. CDR3 amino acids: CATRGGLGNQPQHF. In DNA form, the CDR3 reads TGTGCCACCCGAGGTGGGTTAGGCAATCAGCCCCAGCATTTT.

Of note for this clone: The same CDR3 can be traced to other DNA sequences in this sample. The chain is built from TRBV28 and TRBJ1-4, with 11 bases lining up with TRBD1. V was clipped by 4 bases and J by 8 bases; unmatched bases: 6. The CDR3 has 15 amino acids. Germline V CDR1 and CDR2: MDHEN, SYDVKM. The chain's CDR3 is CASSSPGTGGEKLFF. As DNA, the CDR3 is TGTGCCAGCAGTTCCCCAGGGACAGGGGGGGAAAAACTGTTTTTT.

The CDR3 bases are TGTGCCAGTAGTAACCAGAAGAACACTGAAGCTTTCTTT. It is translated as CASSNQKNTEAFF. The chain recombines TRBV19 with TRBJ1-1; D gene unclear. The germline V and J ends were trimmed by 4 bases and 1 base, with 7 bases remaining between them. Germline V gene sequence: CDR1 LNHDA, CDR2 SQIVND (reference sequence). The CDR3 is made up of 13 amino acids.

This clone was recorded a few times. The chain uses TRBV7-3 and TRBJ2-6; 7 nucleotides agree with TRBD2. This CDR3 is 18 amino acids long. The junction had 10 bases not matched to a gene; V was cut back by 5 bases and J by 0 bases. Germline CDR1 is SGHTA and CDR2 is FQGTGA. The CDR3 loop is CASSTLGVAGSGANVLTF. Written as DNA, the CDR3 is TGTGCCAGCAGCACCCTCGGGGTAGCGGGCTCTGGGGCCAACGTCCTGACTTTC.